This entry lists 25 T cell receptor beta chains sequenced from one sample in a study. The assay was immunoSEQ multiplex PCR, and TCRdb's table has in-frame clones only and misses some. The data contain about 68,000 clones, 93% of them singletons. Sequencing input: PBMCs. These receptors originate from a man aged 35 to 55 with rheumatoid arthritis.

V and J are TRBV3-1 (or the pseudogene TRBV3-2) and TRBJ1-6; possibly TRBD1 for D (5 bases). CDR3 size: 18 residues. Looked up from germline, CDR1 is LGHDT and CDR2 is YNNKEL (reference sequence). V was shortened by 0 bases and J by 1 base, with 13 bases between the two germline ends. CDR3 sequence: CASSQDGRGESYNSPLHF. CDR3 DNA sequence: TGTGCCAGCAGCCAAGACGGGCGGGGGGAGTCCTATAATTCACCCCTCCACTTT.

The chain combines TRBV29-1 with TRBJ2-5; the match to TRBD2 covers 8 bases. Per the germline V gene, CDR1 is SQVTM and CDR2 is ANQGSEA. Trimming cost V 3 bases and J 4 bases; bases outside gene matches: 7. The CDR3 runs to 14 residues. The CDR3 protein is CSVDPGGGRETQYF. The CDR3 DNA reads as TGCAGCGTTGACCCCGGGGGGGGAAGAGAGACCCAGTACTTC.

This chain connects TRBV24-1 to TRBJ2-3; 7 bases are shared with TRBD1. V gave up 4 bases and J gave up 2 bases; unmatched junction bases: 8. Per the germline V gene, CDR1 is KGHDR and CDR2 is SFDVKD. The CDR3 totals 16 residues. The CDR3 coding sequence is TGTGCCACCAGTGACCCCGACAGGGCCGCCACAGATACGCAGTATTTT. Translated, it gives CATSDPDRAATDTQYF.

The chain couples TRBV4-2 to TRBJ2-1; 8 nucleotides match TRBD1. The germline V gene has CDR1 LGHNA and CDR2 YNFKEQ. V trimming: 2 bases; J trimming: 9 bases; junction bases outside the gene matches: 9. The CDR3 is 15 residues long. The CDR3 DNA follows: TGTGCCAGCAGCCAACTGGGACAGGCAAAGGGTGAGCAGTTCTTC. As protein: CASSQLGQAKGEQFF.

This chain connects TRBV9 to TRBJ2-7; a weak D match, TRBD2 (6 bases). Germline CDR1 and CDR2: SGDLS and YYNGEE. Trimming pared 0 bases from V and 2 bases from J, leaving 18 bases between. The CDR3 length is 17 residues. The CDR3 spells CASSVDAGKYSPYEQYF. DNA for the CDR3: TGTGCCAGCAGCGTAGACGCGGGAAAGTATTCCCCCTACGAGCAGTACTTC.

V is TRBV7-9 and J is TRBJ2-7; D call uncertain. Germline CDR1 and CDR2: SEHNR and FQNEAQ (reference sequence). V was cut by 2 bases and J by 3 bases, with 11 bases left in between. The CDR3 is 14 amino acids. The CDR3 nucleotides read TGTGCCAGCAGCTTACATGGCCCTAACTACGAGCAGTACTTC. Encoded protein: CASSLHGPNYEQYF.

CDR3: CATSREGQGGQPQHF. For the CDR3, the DNA is TGTGCCACCAGCAGAGAAGGACAGGGCGGTCAGCCCCAGCATTTT. This chain connects TRBV15 to TRBJ1-5; 8 bases match TRBD1. Germline loops: CDR1 LNHNV, CDR2 YYDKDF (reference sequence). After removal of 0 bases from V and 6 bases from J, the junction contained 4 bases not matched to a gene. The CDR3 runs 15 residues.

The CDR3 region has the DNA TGTGCCAGCACTCGGACAGGAATTAACTATGGCTACACCTTC. Translation gives CASTRTGINYGYTF. The V call is TRBV6-5, the J call TRBJ1-2, with 7 bases fitting TRBD1. This CDR3 has 14 amino acids. Trimming took 7 bases from V and 1 from J; bases not matched to a gene: 6. Per germline, CDR1 MNHEY and CDR2 SVGAGI.

V and J are TRBV18 and TRBJ2-5; the match to TRBD1 covers 9 bases. Germline loops: CDR1 KGHSH, CDR2 LQKENI. V lost 0 bases, J lost 4 bases, and 6 bases stayed unmatched. This CDR3 spans 16 amino acids. The CDR3 DNA sequence: TGTGCCAGCTCACCACCGGGGACAGGGTCATCAGAGACCCAGTACTTC. It encodes CASSPPGTGSSETQYF.

The rearrangement uses TRBV4-2 and TRBJ2-2; no clear D. V was pared by 4 bases and J by 0 bases, with 12 bases between. Per the germline V gene, CDR1 is LGHNA and CDR2 is YNFKEQ. The CDR3 is 16 amino acids. CDR3 coding DNA: TGTGCCAGCAGCCCCCCTCTGGAGTCGAACACCGGGGAGCTGTTTTTT. This sequence encodes CASSPPLESNTGELFF.

This clone was counted a single time. The chain uses TRBV5-6 and TRBJ2-1; 12 bases align to TRBD2. The CDR3 consists of 15 residues. Germline V gives CDR1 SGHDT, CDR2 YYEEEE. V shed 2 bases, J shed 5 bases, and the junction held 2 bases outside the gene matches. The DNA of the CDR3 is TGTGCCAGCAGCTTCCGGACTAGCGGGAACAATGAGCAGTTCTTC. Protein: CASSFRTSGNNEQFF.

The genes are TRBV2 and TRBJ2-7, with 8 bases fitting TRBD1. Per germline, CDR1 SNHLY and CDR2 FYNNEI. The CDR3 contains 16 residues. Unmatched junction bases numbered 16, after V lost 8 bases and J lost 4 bases. The CDR3 loop is CASRPPTGENRYEQYF. The CDR3 nucleotides read TGTGCCAGCCGACCCCCGACAGGGGAGAACAGATACGAGCAGTACTTC.

The chain is built from TRBV12-3 or TRBV12-4 and TRBJ2-7; no clear D. This CDR3 spans 11 amino acids. V dropped 5 bases and J dropped 7 bases, with 9 bases sitting between them. The DNA of the CDR3 is TGTGCCAGCAGTACAACTACGGAGCAGTACTTC. This sequence encodes CASSTTTEQYF.

The chain employs TRBV27 and TRBJ2-1, with D possibly being TRBD1 (6 bases). Germline CDR1 reads MNHEY; CDR2 reads SMNVEV (reference sequence). This CDR3 has 13 residues. With 2 bases removed from V and 7 bases from J, the gap between germline ends came to 9 bases. In DNA form, the CDR3 reads TGTGCCAGCAGTTTAGGCCAGGGGAATGAGCAGTTCTTC. Its protein is CASSLGQGNEQFF.

This clone was detected only a few times. This rearrangement joins TRBV7-3 to TRBJ2-2, with D perhaps matching TRBD2 (6 bases). The V end was cut by 2 bases, the J end by 4 bases, with 17 bases between. Germline CDR1 SGHTA, CDR2 FQGTGA. This CDR3 spans 17 amino acids. The CDR3 DNA reads TGTGCCAGCAGCTTACCCGGGGCGGGAAGGGGCACCGGGGAGCTGTTTTTT. As protein: CASSLPGAGRGTGELFF.

This chain joins TRBV11-3 and TRBJ2-1; D remains unclear. The CDR3 consists of 14 residues. Germline values: CDR1 SGHNT, CDR2 YENEEA. Trimming shortened V by 0 bases and J by 5 bases, and 8 bases separated the two germline ends. DNA for the CDR3: TGTGCCAGCAGCTTAGACTACAATAACAATGAGCAGTTCTTC. The encoded protein is CASSLDYNNNEQFF. Looking up the rest from reference TRBV11-3 and TRBJ2-1 gives the full variable domain: EAGVVQSPRYKIIEKKQPVAFWCNPISGHNTLYWYLQNLGQGPELLIRYENEEAVDDSQLPKDRFSAERLKGVDSTLKIQPAELGDSAVYLCASSLDYNNNEQFFGPGTRLTVL.

For this clone: The germline gene is not matched at one end of the junction; a read error may be the cause. The chain joins TRBV6-1 to TRBJ2-1; no clear D. Germline CDR1 reads MNHNS; CDR2 reads SASEGT. There are 16 residues in the CDR3. The CDR3 region is CASREGGFRPYNEQFF. Here the CDR3 DNA reads TGTGCCAGCAGGGAAGGTGGGTTTCGACCCTACAATGAGCAGTTCTTC.

V gene TRBV7-2 combines with J gene TRBJ1-6; D call uncertain. V was trimmed by 4 bases and J by 6 bases, leaving 19 bases between them. From germline, CDR1 is SGHTA and CDR2 FQGNSA. The CDR3 is 17 amino acids. The CDR3 bases are TGTGCCAGCAGCTCGAGGACTAGTACTGCAGCTAATTCACCCCTCCACTTT. It codes for CASSSRTSTAANSPLHF.

This chain connects TRBV11-3 to TRBJ2-2; unclear D gene. V dropped 5 bases and J dropped 5 bases, with 12 bases sitting between them. The CDR3 sequence is 14 residues long. From germline, CDR1 is SGHNT and CDR2 YENEEA. The CDR3 here is CASSDRKGTGELFF. DNA of the CDR3: TGTGCCAGCAGCGATAGGAAGGGTACCGGGGAGCTGTTTTTT.

This chain connects TRBV4-2 to TRBJ1-2, with 7 positions matching TRBD1. Germline loops: CDR1 LGHNA, CDR2 YNFKEQ. The CDR3 is made up of 15 amino acids. Trimming removed 1 base from V and 2 bases from J; junction bases left unmatched: 4. The CDR3 protein is CASSQASTGNYGYTF. For the CDR3, the DNA is TGTGCCAGCAGCCAAGCTTCGACAGGGAACTATGGCTACACCTTC.

This clone was recorded a few times. The genes are TRBV5-1 and TRBJ2-1; D unresolved. Germline V gene sequence: CDR1 SGHRS, CDR2 YFSETQ. The CDR3 sequence is 13 residues long. The V end lost 2 bases, the J end lost 8 bases, and 11 bases lay between the germline ends. The CDR3 region is CASSFGYRDEQFF. CDR3 coding DNA: TGCGCCAGCAGCTTCGGGTACCGGGATGAGCAGTTCTTC.

CDR3 nucleotide sequence: TGTGCCAGCAGCGAAAGTGGCGTGGGATTGACCTACGAGCAGTACTTC. Translation: CASSESGVGLTYEQYF. The rearrangement uses TRBV28 and TRBJ2-7; D remains unclear. Looked up from germline, CDR1 is MDHEN and CDR2 is SYDVKM. The CDR3 contains 16 residues. Between the trimmed V and J ends, which lost 6 bases and 2 bases, there was a span of 20 bases.

The genes are TRBV7-2 and TRBJ2-7, with 9 positions matching TRBD1. CDR1 is SGHTA, CDR2 FQGNSA, per germline. The CDR3 consists of 14 residues. V shed 4 bases and J 5 bases; nucleotides not matched to a gene: 6. The CDR3 here is CASSYDGTGHEQYF. CDR3 in DNA: TGTGCCAGCAGCTACGACGGGACAGGGCACGAGCAGTACTTC.

The chain has TRBV20-1 and TRBJ2-3; 11 bases agree with TRBD2. There are 15 residues in the CDR3. Unmatched junction bases numbered 6, after V lost 3 bases and J lost 4 bases. Germline lookup yields CDR1 DFQATT and CDR2 SNEGSKA (reference sequence). The chain's CDR3 is CSASSTSGSPDTQYF. The CDR3 nucleotides are TGCAGTGCTAGTTCAACTAGCGGGAGTCCAGATACGCAGTATTTT.

The chain uses TRBV30 and TRBJ2-7; D is possibly TRBD2 (6 bases). This CDR3 is built from 13 residues. Trimming left V 4 bases short and J 3 bases short, with 13 bases between. Germline V CDR1 and CDR2: GTSNPN, SVGIG (reference sequence). CDR3 DNA sequence: TGTGCCTGGAAGCACAGCGGGTACTACGAGCAGTACTTC. This sequence encodes CAWKHSGYYEQYF.